This T cell receptor beta chain was profiled in a study of blood T cells in healthy people across ages. V was cut by 0 bases and J by 11 bases, with 14 bases left in between. Looked up from germline, CDR1 is SGHTS and CDR2 is YDEGEE. The CDR3 is made up of 13 amino acids. As concerns this clonotype: Its antigen is currently unknown.

Study observations and caveats: TCR beta diversity was tightly associated with the proportion of naive T cells.

A second PCR, run for about 6 to 11 cycles, used a sample-barcoded 5' primer plus a J-beta primer mix. A single record per CDR3 protein comes from TCRdb applying MiXCR to the 5' RACE reads. The profile covers about 640,000 distinct CDR3 sequences, with over 40% appearing a single time and about 30% taken by the ten largest. Sequencing was carried out using blood. The V and J genes are TRBV5-8 and TRBJ2-5, with D perhaps assigned TRBD1 or TRBD2 (5 bases each). This receptor was taken from a man older than 75 in good health. CDR3 loop: CASSLVAGWEQYF. CDR3 nucleotide sequence: TGTGCCAGCAGCTTGGTGGCAGGGTGGGAGCAGTACTTC.